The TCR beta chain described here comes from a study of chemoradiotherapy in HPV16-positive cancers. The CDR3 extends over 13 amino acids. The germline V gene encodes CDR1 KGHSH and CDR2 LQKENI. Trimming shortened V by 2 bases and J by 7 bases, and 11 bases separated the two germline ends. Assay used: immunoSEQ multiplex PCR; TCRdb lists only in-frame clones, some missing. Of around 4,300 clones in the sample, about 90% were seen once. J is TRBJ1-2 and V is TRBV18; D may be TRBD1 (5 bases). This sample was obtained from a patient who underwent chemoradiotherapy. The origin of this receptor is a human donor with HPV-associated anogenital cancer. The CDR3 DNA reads TGTGCCAGCTCACCAGAGGGGACGGGTGGCTACACCTTC. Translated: CASSPEGTGGYTF.